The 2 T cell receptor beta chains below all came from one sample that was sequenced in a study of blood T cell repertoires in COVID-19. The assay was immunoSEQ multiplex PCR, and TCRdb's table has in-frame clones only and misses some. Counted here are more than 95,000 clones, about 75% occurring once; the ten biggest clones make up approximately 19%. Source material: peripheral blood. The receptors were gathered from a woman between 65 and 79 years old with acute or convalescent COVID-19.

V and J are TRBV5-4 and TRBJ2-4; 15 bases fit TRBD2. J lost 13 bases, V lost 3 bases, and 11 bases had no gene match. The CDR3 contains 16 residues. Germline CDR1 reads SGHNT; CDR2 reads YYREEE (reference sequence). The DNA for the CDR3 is TGTGCCAGCAGCTACCAAGGACTAGCGGGGGGGCCGACGCAGTACTTC. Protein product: CASSYQGLAGGPTQYF.

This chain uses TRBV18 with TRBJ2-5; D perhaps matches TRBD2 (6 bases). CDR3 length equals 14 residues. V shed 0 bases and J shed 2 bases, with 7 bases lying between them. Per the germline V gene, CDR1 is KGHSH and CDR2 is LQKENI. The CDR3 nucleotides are TGTGCCAGCTCACCACCAGGGACTCAAGAGACCCAGTACTTC. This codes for CASSPPGTQETQYF.